This paragraph covers one T cell receptor beta chain sequence. Its specific antigen is unknown. One base away there is no much larger clone; base qualities are not given. Libraries were made using the immunoSEQ multiplex PCR assay. Sourced from immuneACCESS, this table was stored by TCRdb with only in-frame sequences that have V and J called. A share of the clones is absent; for the studies checked, an unresolved V gene accounts for under half, and the remainder has no known explanation. This sample gives nearly 110,000 clones in total; 85% to 95% of them show up just once. Roughly 1.7% of the sample belongs to the ten largest clones. Its CDR3 holds 12 amino acids, cysteine through phenylalanine. The entry retains the CDR3 DNA only, 36 bases that are in frame from base 1. Based on the germline V gene, the CDR1 and CDR2 sequences are SGHRS and YFSETQ. Between the V and J ends, shortened by 3 bases and 0 bases respectively, the junction contains 4 bases.

These data belong to a study of T cell changes during pregnancy in multiple sclerosis (dated by TCRdb to between 2019 and 2020). With respect to the entire study: Changes in the T cell repertoire over the course of pregnancy were examined in this study in women with multiple sclerosis.

The sequenced sample was peripheral blood, obtained after pregnancy. The chain uses TRBV5-1 and TRBJ2-7; no D gene is confidently identified. This receptor was identified in a female donor with multiple sclerosis, enrolled in a pregnancy study. The nucleotides are TGCGCCAGCAGCTCTCCCTCCTACGAGCAGTACTTC. Translated, it gives CASSSPSYEQYF.